Detailed here is one T cell receptor beta chain. The entry originates in a study of response to subunit inactivated influenza vaccine. MiXCR was run by TCRdb on the RT-PCR reads, yielding one entry per CDR3 protein. The top ten hold 11% of the sample, which has around 580,000 distinct CDR3 sequences, 11% to 15% seen once. The TCR sequence derives from a man aged 45 to 65 who received an inactivated influenza vaccine. Specimen: PBMCs from blood, collected about 11 days after vaccination.

CDR3 amino acids: CASSLTSPITDTQYF. The CDR3 nucleotides read TGTGCCAGCAGCCTGACTAGCCCCATCACAGATACGCAGTATTTT. V is TRBV2 and J is TRBJ2-3; 7 positions agree with TRBD2. The germline V gene encodes CDR1 SNHLY and CDR2 FYNNEI. The CDR3 spans 15 residues. V lost 6 bases, J lost 2 bases, and 8 bases stayed unmatched.